This T cell receptor beta chain comes out of a study of monozygotic twins with inflammatory bowel disease. A remark on this clonotype: Its specificity is unknown.

There were around 3,500 ng of total RNA used for each TCR library. cDNA was produced in eight separate reactions per sample. No DNA is given; TCRdb re-called the 5' RACE reads and lists each CDR3 protein once. This sample contains some 400,000 distinct CDR3 sequences. The germline CDR1 and CDR2 sequences are LNHDA and SQIVND (reference sequence). This CDR3 has 13 amino acids. Study observations and caveats: No difference in repertoire similarity was seen between concordant and discordant twins, possibly because power was limited.

The V call is TRBV19, the J call TRBJ2-6; the D call of TRBD1 rests on TCRdb alone, since no DNA is present to check it. The sample consisted of blood. The sequence came from a human donor with ulcerative colitis or Crohn's disease, or a healthy co-twin of an affected twin (not recorded which). CDR3 loop: CVSGGSGANVLTF.